The source of this TCR beta chain is a study of T cell repertoires in cytomegalovirus infection. The overall study: Indicated by public TCR beta signatures were CMV infection and matching HLA type.

TCRdb analysed the reads with MiXCR anew, one entry per CDR3 protein. Counted here are a few hundred thousand distinct CDR3 sequences, about 39% occurring once; the ten biggest clones make up around 48%. The CDR3 length is 13 residues. CDR1 and CDR2 from the germline V gene are SGHTA and FQGNSA. V lost 3 bases to trimming and J lost 8 bases, with 11 bases between them. As concerns this clonotype: What it binds is unknown.

The TCR was taken from a human donor in good health (CMV status not recorded). Some clones in this sample may be carry-over from other donors' samples. The sequences come from cultured PBMCs, collected from culture after CMV antigen stimulation. The rearrangement links TRBV7-2 to TRBJ2-1, with D possibly matching TRBD2 (6 bases). CDR3: CASSFLLAHEQFF. The CDR3 nucleotides are TGTGCCAGCAGCTTCTTACTAGCCCATGAGCAGTTCTTC.